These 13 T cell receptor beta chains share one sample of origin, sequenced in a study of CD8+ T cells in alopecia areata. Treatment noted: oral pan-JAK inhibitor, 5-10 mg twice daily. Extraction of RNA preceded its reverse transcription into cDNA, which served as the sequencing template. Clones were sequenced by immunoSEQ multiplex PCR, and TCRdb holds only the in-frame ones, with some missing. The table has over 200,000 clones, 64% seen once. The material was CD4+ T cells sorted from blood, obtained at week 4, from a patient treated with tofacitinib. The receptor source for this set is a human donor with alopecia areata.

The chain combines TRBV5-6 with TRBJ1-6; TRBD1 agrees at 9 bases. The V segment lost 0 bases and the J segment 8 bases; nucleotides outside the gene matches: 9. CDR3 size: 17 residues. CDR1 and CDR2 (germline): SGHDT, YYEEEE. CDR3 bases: TGTGCCAGCAGCTTGGACTTTGGGACAGGGATGGATTCACCCCTCCACTTT. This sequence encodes CASSLDFGTGMDSPLHF.

The DNA of the CDR3 is TGTGCCAGTAGTATTTCGTCAGGGGGCGGTGAGACCCAGTACTTC. Protein sequence: CASSISSGGGETQYF. The genes are TRBV19 and TRBJ2-5; the match to TRBD1 covers 8 bases. The germline V gene encodes CDR1 LNHDA and CDR2 SQIVND (reference sequence). This CDR3 has 15 amino acids. V lost 3 bases to trimming and J lost 5 bases; unmatched junction nucleotides: 8.

This CDR3 reads CASRQGNYEQYF. CDR3 sequence (DNA): TGTGCCTCGAGGCAGGGCAACTACGAGCAGTACTTC. The chain joins TRBV25-1 to TRBJ2-7, with D tentatively TRBD1 (5 bases). From germline, CDR1 is MGHDK and CDR2 SYGVNS. CDR3 length: 12 amino acids. V dropped 11 bases and J dropped 3 bases, with 14 bases sitting between them.

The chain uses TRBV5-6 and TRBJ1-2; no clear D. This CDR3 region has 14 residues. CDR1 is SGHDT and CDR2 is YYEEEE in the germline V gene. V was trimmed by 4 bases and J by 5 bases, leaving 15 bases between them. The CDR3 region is CASSRGEGQYGYTF. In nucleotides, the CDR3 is TGTGCCAGCAGCCGGGGTGAGGGTCAATATGGCTACACCTTC.

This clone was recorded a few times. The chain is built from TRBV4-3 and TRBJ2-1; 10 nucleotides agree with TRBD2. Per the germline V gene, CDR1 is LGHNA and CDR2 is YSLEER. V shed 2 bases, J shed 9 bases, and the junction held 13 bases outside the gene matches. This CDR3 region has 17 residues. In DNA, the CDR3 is TGCGCCAGCAGCCAAAACCCAGAAGCGGGGGGGCTGGCTGAGCAGTTCTTC. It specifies CASSQNPEAGGLAEQFF.

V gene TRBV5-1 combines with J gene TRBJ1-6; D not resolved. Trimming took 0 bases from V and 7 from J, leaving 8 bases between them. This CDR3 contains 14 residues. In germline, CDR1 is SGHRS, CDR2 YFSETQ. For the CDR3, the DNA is TGCGCCAGCAGCTTGGGTACCCAGAATTCACCCCTCCACTTT. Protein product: CASSLGTQNSPLHF.

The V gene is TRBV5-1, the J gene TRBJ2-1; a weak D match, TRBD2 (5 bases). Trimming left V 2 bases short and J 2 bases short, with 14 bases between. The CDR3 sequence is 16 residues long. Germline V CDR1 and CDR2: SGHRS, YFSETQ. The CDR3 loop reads CASSLGLAKTYNEQFF. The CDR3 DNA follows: TGCGCCAGCAGCTTAGGGCTAGCTAAAACCTACAATGAGCAGTTCTTC.

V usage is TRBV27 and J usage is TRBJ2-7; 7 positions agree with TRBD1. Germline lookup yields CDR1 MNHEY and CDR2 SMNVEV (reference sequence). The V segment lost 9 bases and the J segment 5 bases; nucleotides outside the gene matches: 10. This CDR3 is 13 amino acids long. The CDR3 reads CASCPTGLNEQYF. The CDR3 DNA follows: TGTGCCAGTTGTCCGACAGGGTTGAACGAGCAGTACTTC.

CDR3 amino acids: CSVEETRGPNEQYF. The CDR3 nucleotides read TGCAGCGTTGAAGAAACCAGGGGGCCAAACGAGCAGTACTTC. The chain combines TRBV29-1 with TRBJ2-7; 8 bases line up with TRBD1. The CDR3 runs 14 residues. CDR1 is SQVTM, CDR2 ANQGSEA, per germline. J gave up 5 bases and V 0 bases, and 6 bases lay outside the gene matches.

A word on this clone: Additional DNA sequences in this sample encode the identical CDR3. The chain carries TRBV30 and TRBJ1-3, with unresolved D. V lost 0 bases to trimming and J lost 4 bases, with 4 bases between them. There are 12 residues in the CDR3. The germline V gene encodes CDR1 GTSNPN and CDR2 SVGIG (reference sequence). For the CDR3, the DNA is TGTGCCTGGAGTGTAGGCGGAAACACCATATATTTT. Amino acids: CAWSVGGNTIYF. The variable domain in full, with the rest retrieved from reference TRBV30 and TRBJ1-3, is SQTIHQWPATLVQPVGSPLSLECTVEGTSNPNLYWYRQAAGRGLQLLFYSVGIGQISSEVPQNLSASRPQDRQFILSSKKLLLSDSGFYLCAWSVGGNTIYFGEGSWLTVV.

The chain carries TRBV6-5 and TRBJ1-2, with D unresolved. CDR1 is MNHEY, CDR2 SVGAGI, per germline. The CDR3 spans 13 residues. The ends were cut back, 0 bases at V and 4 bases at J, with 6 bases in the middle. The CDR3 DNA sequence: TGTGCCAGCAGTTACTCACCGACCTATGGCTACACCTTC. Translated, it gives CASSYSPTYGYTF.

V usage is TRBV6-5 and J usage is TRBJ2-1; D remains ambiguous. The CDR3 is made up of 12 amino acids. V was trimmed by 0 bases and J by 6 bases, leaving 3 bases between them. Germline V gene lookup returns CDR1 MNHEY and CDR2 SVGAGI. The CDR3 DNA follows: TGTGCCAGCAGTTACTCGGGCAATGAGCAGTTCTTC. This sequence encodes CASSYSGNEQFF.

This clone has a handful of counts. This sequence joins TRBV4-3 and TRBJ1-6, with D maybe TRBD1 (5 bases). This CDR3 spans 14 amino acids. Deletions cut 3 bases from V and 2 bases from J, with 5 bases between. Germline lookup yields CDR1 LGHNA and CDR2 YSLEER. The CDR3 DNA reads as TGCGCCAGCAGCCAGGGGGCCTATAATTCACCCCTCCACTTT. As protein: CASSQGAYNSPLHF.